This T cell receptor beta chain was identified in a study of blood T cells in healthy people across ages. The CDR3 loop spans 15 amino acids. Germline loops: CDR1 ENHRY, CDR2 SYGVKD. With 7 bases clipped from V and 4 bases from J, the junction kept 9 bases outside the gene matches. The authors ran a second PCR of about 7 to 12 cycles using a sample-barcoded 5' primer and a J-beta primer mix. Each CDR3 protein is one row after TCRdb ran MiXCR on the 5' RACE reads. Of 650,000 to 1,000,000 distinct CDR3 sequences listed, around 50% were seen once; the top ten hold 18%. The sequence was obtained from a man aged 80 or over in good health. The V and J genes are TRBV10-3 and TRBJ2-5, with 10 bases fitting TRBD1. The sequencing input was blood. CDR3 DNA: TGTGCCATCACCCGGGACAGGGGCTCGGGAGAGACCCAGTACTTC. It specifies CAITRDRGSGETQYF.